The 30 T cell receptor beta chains below were found in one sample sequenced in a study of T-cell reconstitution after alpha-beta-depleted transplantation in children. Molecular barcoding with unique molecular identifiers was used for the TCRbeta library. TCRdb used MiXCR to reprocess the PCR reads, holding one entry per CDR3 protein. The sample consists of hundreds of thousands of distinct CDR3 sequences, around 13% of them appearing once. Sequencing used PBMCs from the stem cell graft donor, obtained from the stem cell graft. These receptors originate from a human donor who donated a stem cell graft to a child with combined immunodeficiency.

This clonotype is a singleton in its sample. At one boundary the junction diverges from the germline segment, which might be a read error. The rearrangement uses TRBV29-1 and TRBJ2-6, with D possibly matching TRBD1 (5 bases). Germline values: CDR1 SQVTM, CDR2 ANQGSEA. This CDR3 has 13 residues. In DNA, the CDR3 is TGCAGCGTTGGATTCTCTGGGGCCAACGTCCTGCCTTTC. This codes for CSVGFSGANVLPF.

The V and J genes are TRBV5-5 and TRBJ2-7, with D tentatively TRBD2 (5 bases). The V end was cut by 2 bases, the J end by 0 bases, with 9 bases between. Germline CDR1 is SGHKS and CDR2 is YYEKEE (reference sequence). There are 14 residues in the CDR3. The CDR3 reads CASSFRGPSYEQYF. For the CDR3, the DNA is TGTGCCAGCAGCTTCCGGGGTCCCTCCTACGAGCAGTACTTC.

This clonotype came up many times. The rearrangement joins TRBV5-5 to TRBJ2-5; a weak D match, TRBD1 (6 bases). Trimming left V 4 bases short and J 6 bases short, with 16 bases between. Germline CDR1 and CDR2: SGHKS and YYEKEE (reference sequence). The CDR3 contains 14 residues. The CDR3 is CASSTRTDPKTQYF. For the CDR3, the DNA is TGTGCCAGCAGCACCAGGACAGACCCAAAGACCCAGTACTTC.

About this clonotype itself: The junction and the germline gene differ at one end; a read error may be behind it. The genes are TRBV7-7 and TRBJ2-5; D gene unclear. CDR1 is SSHAT and CDR2 is FNYEAQ in the germline V gene (reference sequence). CDR3 length: 14 amino acids. The CDR3 is CASSPLVGQETQYF. DNA for the CDR3: TGTGCTAGCAGCCCCCTTGTTGGCCAAGAGACCCAGTACTTC.

This clonotype has at least ten counts. V and J are TRBV5-1 and TRBJ2-1, with 12 bases lining up with TRBD2. The CDR3 runs 14 residues. V was pared by 4 bases and J by 6 bases, with 2 bases of the junction left unmatched. Per the germline V gene, CDR1 is SGHRS and CDR2 is YFSETQ. The DNA for the CDR3 is TGCGCCAGCAGCAGGACTAGCGGGACCAATGAGCAGTTCTTC. It yields the protein CASSRTSGTNEQFF.

The chain recombines TRBV28 with TRBJ2-7; D not resolved. Trimming cost V 8 bases and J 4 bases, with 15 bases left between them. The germline V gene has CDR1 MDHEN and CDR2 SYDVKM. The CDR3 sequence is 13 residues long. The CDR3 spells CASRPTARYEQYF. The CDR3 DNA follows: TGTGCCAGCCGTCCGACCGCTCGTTACGAGCAGTACTTC.

This clonotype has just a few counts. The chain joins TRBV30 to TRBJ2-7, with unresolved D. Germline assignment: CDR1 GTSNPN and CDR2 SVGIG (reference sequence). This CDR3 has 12 amino acids. V was clipped by 0 bases and J by 0 bases, with 3 bases between them. The CDR3 DNA reads TGTGCCTGGAGTGTCTTCTCCTACGAGCAGTACTTC. The encoded protein is CAWSVFSYEQYF.

This clonotype has a handful of counts. The V and J genes are TRBV2 and TRBJ2-2; maybe TRBD2 (5 bases). Germline assignment: CDR1 SNHLY and CDR2 FYNNEI. V dropped 1 base and J dropped 6 bases, with 12 bases sitting between them. The CDR3 sequence is 15 residues long. In DNA, the CDR3 is TGTGCCAGCAGTGAAGTCGGGCGGGTGGCCGGGGAGCTGTTTTTT. Protein: CASSEVGRVAGELFF.

The gene calls are TRBV7-9 and TRBJ2-1; 9 bases are a match to TRBD1. The germline V gene has CDR1 SEHNR and CDR2 FQNEAQ (reference sequence). The CDR3 loop spans 14 amino acids. Trimming cost V 5 bases and J 5 bases; bases outside gene matches: 4. The CDR3 nucleotides read TGTGCCAGCAGCCGGGACAGGGCTGACAATGAGCAGTTCTTC. Translated: CASSRDRADNEQFF.

In DNA form, the CDR3 reads TGTGCCAGCAGTTCCTGGACTCACAATGAGCAGTTCTTC. This encodes CASSSWTHNEQFF. This chain links TRBV27 with TRBJ2-1; TRBD2 is a possible D gene (5 bases). With 4 bases removed from V and 5 bases from J, the gap between germline ends came to 9 bases. The CDR3 is 13 residues long. Germline lookup yields CDR1 MNHEY and CDR2 SMNVEV (reference sequence).

This rearrangement joins TRBV4-3 to TRBJ2-7, with D tentatively TRBD2 (6 bases). Germline loops: CDR1 LGHNA, CDR2 YSLEER. V dropped 1 base and J dropped 2 bases, with 15 bases sitting between them. The CDR3 is 16 residues long. CDR3 bases: TGCGCCAGCAGCCAAGGATCCCAACGGGGGACCTACGAGCAGTACTTC. Translation: CASSQGSQRGTYEQYF.

Only a few counts were recorded for this clonotype. This chain connects TRBV7-9 to TRBJ2-7, with D possibly being TRBD2 (6 bases). CDR3 length: 15 amino acids. Per germline, CDR1 SEHNR and CDR2 FQNEAQ (reference sequence). Trimming took off 4 bases at V and 2 bases at J, with 15 bases between the two ends. The CDR3 spells CASSSISGTTYEQYF. The CDR3 DNA follows: TGTGCCAGCAGCTCTATTAGCGGCACTACCTACGAGCAGTACTTC.

There are many counts of this clonotype. V and J are TRBV7-2 and TRBJ2-2; perhaps D is TRBD1 or TRBD2 (5 bases each). CDR3 length: 14 amino acids. Per germline, CDR1 SGHTA and CDR2 FQGNSA. The V gene lost 0 bases and the J gene lost 6 bases, with 8 bases spanning the gap. CDR3 in amino acids: CASSLARDAGELFF. The CDR3 nucleotides are TGTGCCAGCAGCTTAGCCAGGGACGCCGGGGAGCTGTTTTTT.

This clonotype was seen only a few times. The chain has TRBV24-1 and TRBJ2-2, with TRBD1 matching 9 bases. The CDR3 runs 15 residues. CDR1 and CDR2 (germline): KGHDR, SFDVKD. J lost 3 bases, V lost 4 bases, and 2 bases had no gene match. The CDR3 sequence: CATSETGGHTGELFF. CDR3 DNA sequence: TGTGCCACCAGTGAGACAGGGGGGCACACCGGGGAGCTGTTTTTT.

This clonotype was seen only a few times. The chain uses TRBV27 and TRBJ2-1, with TRBD2 matching over 13 bases. The V gene's germline CDR1 is MNHEY and CDR2 SMNVEV (reference sequence). The CDR3 runs 17 residues. V was clipped by 2 bases and J by 2 bases; unmatched bases: 3. The CDR3 DNA reads TGTGCCAGCAGTTTAATTGGGACTAGCGGGGCCTACAATGAGCAGTTCTTC. This encodes CASSLIGTSGAYNEQFF.

This clonotype was detected once. The genes are TRBV7-2 and TRBJ2-7; 8 bases agree with TRBD2. V was pared by 6 bases and J by 2 bases, with 9 bases of the junction left unmatched. From germline, CDR1 is SGHTA and CDR2 FQGNSA. The CDR3 is made up of 15 amino acids. The CDR3 DNA reads as TGTGCCAGCAGTTACGGACTAGCCGTAGCCTACGAGCAGTACTTC. It translates to CASSYGLAVAYEQYF. Combining the CDR3 with reference TRBV7-2 and TRBJ2-7 gives the whole variable domain GAGVSQSPSNKVTEKGKDVELRCDPISGHTALYWYRQSLGQGLEFLIYFQGNSAPDKSGLPSDRFSAERTGGSVSTLTIQRTQQEDSAVYLCASSYGLAVAYEQYFGPGTRLTVT.

The CDR3 DNA sequence: TGTGCCAGCAGTGAACGCGGGCATGGCTACACCTTC. It yields the protein CASSERGHGYTF. This chain connects TRBV2 to TRBJ1-2; D remains unclear. The germline V and J ends were trimmed by 2 bases and 6 bases, with 7 bases remaining between them. The length of the CDR3 is 12 residues. Germline V gives CDR1 SNHLY, CDR2 FYNNEI.

This clonotype was recorded a few times. The rearrangement links TRBV12-5 to TRBJ2-1; TRBD2 agrees at 10 bases. The CDR3 is 19 amino acids. The V gene's germline CDR1 is LGHNT and CDR2 FRNRAP. J gave up 6 bases and V 0 bases, and 14 bases lay outside the gene matches. The CDR3 nucleotides are TGTGCTAGTGGTTTGGTTCAGAGTGGGCTAGCGGGAGTGGGCAATGAGCAGTTCTTC. This sequence encodes CASGLVQSGLAGVGNEQFF.

In this sample, this clonotype turned up a few times. This chain joins TRBV27 and TRBJ2-3, with TRBD2 as a possible D gene (5 bases). CDR1 is MNHEY, CDR2 SMNVEV, per germline (reference sequence). CDR3 length equals 11 residues. V was pared by 3 bases and J by 10 bases, with 8 bases between. In nucleotides, the CDR3 is TGTGCCAGCAGTTTCGGGGATGCGCAGTATTTT. Its protein product is CASSFGDAQYF.

This clonotype has a handful of counts. The chain carries TRBV12-5 and TRBJ2-7; TRBD2 is a possible D gene (5 bases). Germline lookup yields CDR1 LGHNT and CDR2 FRNRAP. V lost 5 bases, J lost 3 bases, and 17 bases lay in between. The CDR3 has 15 amino acids. As DNA, the CDR3 is TGTGCTAGTGGTAAAGAGGGTAAGGGTTTCTACGAGCAGTACTTC. Translation gives CASGKEGKGFYEQYF.

There are many counts of this clonotype. The chain is built from TRBV12-3 or TRBV12-4 and TRBJ2-3, with D maybe TRBD1 (5 bases). This CDR3 comprises 15 residues. Between the trimmed V and J ends, which lost 7 bases and 2 bases, there was a span of 16 bases. The CDR3 DNA reads as TGTGCCAGCACCCTTGACAGCGTGAACACAGATACGCAGTATTTT. Protein sequence: CASTLDSVNTDTQYF.

In this sample, this clonotype turned up many times. The chain recombines TRBV4-3 with TRBJ2-7; tentative D call: TRBD1 (5 bases). Germline assignment: CDR1 LGHNA and CDR2 YSLEER. This CDR3 is built from 16 residues. V lost 1 base to trimming and J lost 6 bases, with 19 bases between them. The CDR3 loop is CASSQAVRAGLVEQYF. The CDR3 coding sequence is TGCGCCAGCAGCCAAGCTGTACGGGCAGGGTTGGTCGAGCAGTACTTC.

This clonotype has only a few counts. This rearrangement joins TRBV28 to TRBJ1-1, with D perhaps matching TRBD1 (5 bases). Between the trimmed V and J ends, which lost 5 bases and 5 bases, there was a span of 27 bases. The CDR3 has 18 amino acids. Germline CDR1 MDHEN, CDR2 SYDVKM. The CDR3 here is CASSTEPRLRLEGTEAFF. CDR3 nucleotides: TGTGCCAGCAGTACTGAGCCACGTCTACGGTTGGAGGGGACTGAAGCTTTCTTT.

Only a few counts were recorded for this clonotype. This sequence joins TRBV7-9 and TRBJ2-7; D ambiguous. V was shortened by 1 base and J by 0 bases, with 4 bases between the two germline ends. This CDR3 is 13 amino acids long. In germline, CDR1 is SEHNR, CDR2 FQNEAQ (reference sequence). The CDR3 DNA reads TGTGCCAGCAGCTTAGTGCGCTCCTACGAGCAGTACTTC. It encodes CASSLVRSYEQYF.

This clonotype was detected only a few times. The genes are TRBV7-9 and TRBJ2-5; D may be TRBD1 (6 bases). The CDR3 has 14 amino acids. Germline assignment: CDR1 SEHNR and CDR2 FQNEAQ (reference sequence). The V and J ends lost 0 bases and 1 base respectively, with 6 bases between them. The CDR3 protein is CASSLATGQETQYF. The CDR3 nucleotides are TGTGCCAGCAGCTTAGCGACAGGCCAAGAGACCCAGTACTTC.

This clonotype was detected ten times or more. The chain is built from TRBV12-3 or TRBV12-4 and TRBJ1-1; no firm D call. This CDR3 contains 12 residues. V gave up 2 bases and J gave up 5 bases, with 6 bases separating them. This CDR3 reads CASSLFSTEAFF. CDR3 nucleotides: TGTGCCAGCAGTTTATTCTCTACTGAAGCTTTCTTT.

This clonotype was seen only a few times. This chain uses TRBV19 with TRBJ1-4; 8 positions match TRBD1. CDR3 length: 14 residues. The V and J ends lost 4 bases and 7 bases, in that order; junction bases with no gene match: 5. The germline V gene has CDR1 LNHDA and CDR2 SQIVND (reference sequence). DNA for the CDR3: TGTGCCAGTAGTACGACAGGGGTGGGTGAAAAACTGTTTTTT. This codes for CASSTTGVGEKLFF. The complete variable domain, with remaining parts taken from reference TRBV19 and TRBJ1-4, reads DGGITQSPKYLFRKEGQNVTLSCEQNLNHDAMYWYRQDPGQGLRLIYYSQIVNDFQKGDIAEGYSVSREKKESFPLTVTSAQKNPTAFYLCASSTTGVGEKLFFGSGTQLSVL.

The chain is built from TRBV5-5 and TRBJ2-1; 8 nucleotides match TRBD1. In germline, CDR1 is SGHKS, CDR2 YYEKEE (reference sequence). CDR3 length equals 15 residues. V was pared by 4 bases and J by 4 bases, with 7 bases of the junction left unmatched. The CDR3: CASSLWTGPYNEQFF. CDR3 in DNA: TGTGCCAGCAGCCTCTGGACAGGGCCATACAATGAGCAGTTCTTC.

This clonotype was seen ten or more times. This chain links TRBV4-3 with TRBJ2-5, with D hard to call. Germline values: CDR1 LGHNA, CDR2 YSLEER. The CDR3 is made up of 15 amino acids. Trimming took 1 base from V and 2 from J, leaving 11 bases between them. CDR3 DNA: TGCGCCAGCAGCCAAGTGCACAGAGAACAAGAGACCCAGTACTTC. It is translated as CASSQVHREQETQYF.

This clonotype was found a few times. V usage is TRBV6-2 or TRBV6-3 and J usage is TRBJ2-3, with 7 nucleotides matching TRBD2. This CDR3 region has 18 residues. The germline CDR1 and CDR2 sequences are MNHEY and SVGEGT. Trimming at V came to 0 bases and at J to 3 bases, leaving 12 bases not matched to a gene. The DNA for the CDR3 is TGTGCCAGCAGTTACTCGTTGTGGGTAGCGGGTTCTACAGATACGCAGTATTTT. It specifies CASSYSLWVAGSTDTQYF.